The sequence of this T cell receptor beta chain was determined in a study of T cell responses to AZD1222 COVID-19 vaccine (dated by TCRdb to the early 2020s). Study-wide context: AZD1222 recipients given second doses at about 4 weeks or at about 12 weeks were pooled, since spike-specific TCR depth and breadth were not found to differ between the two schedules. Trial participants were enrolled by age into subgroups of 18-55, 56-69 and 70-plus years, and around 140, 26 and 57 TCR-sequenced participants, respectively, were included in these subgroups. TCR sequencing covered roughly 230 trial participants: 200 to 220 given two doses of AZD1222 and 26 given two doses of MenACWY control vaccine.

The CDR3 regions of human TCRbeta chains were analyzed by immunosequencing. Per the original workflow: Repertoire TCRs were matched against a reference library of SARS-CoV-2-specific TCRs generated with the MIRA antigen-specificity platform. Breadth was defined as the fraction of unique TCRs that were SARS-CoV-2-associated, and depth was defined as the fraction of total T cells that were SARS-CoV-2-associated. Using the MIRA data, each spike-specific TCR was mapped to the spike region that the TCR reacts to and placed in a CD4 or CD8 class. Log10-transformed breadth and depth values were compared by one-way ANOVA with Sidak's multiple comparisons tests. TCRdb obtained this table from immuneACCESS and retained in-frame rearrangements with V and J assigned. These tables miss some clones; where compared with another copy, unresolved V genes account for less than half of the shortfall, and the remainder is unexplained. The V and J calls and clone size were taken over from that table, and D and trimming were inferred from the DNA. For this sample there are 65,000 to 75,000 clones; roughly four fifths appear just once. Clones ranked in the top ten supply approximately 5.4% of the sample.

In the case of this clone: The specificity of this receptor is unknown. Base qualities are not at hand, and no much larger clone is one base apart.

CDR1 and CDR2 are drawn from the germline V gene: SGDLS, YYNGEE. There are 17 amino acids in the CDR3, from cysteine to phenylalanine inclusive. The retained sequence is limited to the CDR3, 51 bases, with the frame set at the first base. For this chain, trimming is 0 bases at the V end and 4 bases at the J end, and the number of junction bases without a gene match is 8. In light of the paper, this sample's time point label describes: baseline before first vaccination. Vaccinee samples were obtained from the UK trials COV001 and COV002, which included a single-blind randomized controlled phase 2/3 trial of AZD1222 (ChAdOx1 nCoV-19) in healthy adults. For TCRbeta chain sequencing, PBMC samples were collected from trial participants at day 0 and at day 28 after the second dose. The research as a whole found: Nearly half of unique spike-specific TCRs reportedly recognized epitopes outside regions mutated in the B.1.351 and B.1.1.7 variants. The whole spike protein was spanned by vaccine-associated CD4 TCRs, and dominant responses were seen in regions 160-218 and 743-854. Spike-specific TCR breadth and depth rose significantly after two AZD1222 doses compared with day 0 and with MenACWY recipients. Participants were mostly white British and included more females than males, and it was suggested by the authors that clonal diversity may have been underestimated. No day 14 peak-response samples were available, so repertoires were characterized only after the peak T cell response. In the small 56-69-year group, the increase in depth fell short of significance, most likely because of low power. Conclusions about previously exposed vaccinees are limited, since just five to seven AZD1222 recipients were seropositive for SARS-CoV-2 at baseline.

This sequence uses TRBV9 and TRBJ2-7; 12 of the junction bases match TRBD1. The sequence derives from an adult in good health. The sequences come from peripheral blood, collected on day 0 of AZD1222 vaccination. The DNA sequence is as follows: TGTGCCAGCAGCGTAGGAGAAGGGACAGGGGGCAGTTACGAGCAGTACTTC. This yields the protein CASSVGEGTGGSYEQYF.